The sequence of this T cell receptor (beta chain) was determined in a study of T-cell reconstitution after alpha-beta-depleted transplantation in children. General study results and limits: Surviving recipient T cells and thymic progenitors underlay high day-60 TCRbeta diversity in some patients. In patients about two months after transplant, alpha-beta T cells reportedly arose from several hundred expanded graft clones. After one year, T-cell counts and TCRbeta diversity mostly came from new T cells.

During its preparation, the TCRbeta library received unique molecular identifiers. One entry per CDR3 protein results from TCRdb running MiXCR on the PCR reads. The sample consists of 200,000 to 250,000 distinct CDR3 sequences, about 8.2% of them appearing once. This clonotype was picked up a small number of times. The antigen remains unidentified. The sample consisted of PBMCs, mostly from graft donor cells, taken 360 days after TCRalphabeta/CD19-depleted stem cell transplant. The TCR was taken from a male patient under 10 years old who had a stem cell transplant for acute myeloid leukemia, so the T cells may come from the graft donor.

The CDR3: CASRERPGRMNTEAFF. The CDR3, as DNA: TGTGCCAGCAGGGAACGGCCGGGACGGATGAACACTGAAGCTTTCTTT. J is TRBJ1-1 and V is TRBV12-3 or TRBV12-4, with a weak D call TRBD1 (5 bases). V was shortened by 6 bases and J by 0 bases, with 17 bases between the two germline ends. This CDR3 has 16 residues.